Listed below are T cell receptor beta chains from one sample, sequenced in a study of long-term antiretroviral therapy in people with HIV. The assay was immunoSEQ multiplex PCR, and TCRdb's table has in-frame clones only and misses some. This sample has 24,000 or so clones, with about 95% found just once. Specimen: unsorted PBMCs, collected less than 5 years after starting antiretroviral therapy. The receptors originated from a woman aged 45 to 65 with HIV. Both conserved end residues are trimmed from each CDR3. The order of the fields is V gene, CDR3 protein.

v_gene: TRBV2
CDR3aa: ASRGGLAGGMYIQY

v_gene: TRBV5-1
CDR3aa: ASSIEGREQY

v_gene: TRBV11-2
CDR3aa: ASAIAGAVTQY

v_gene: TRBV28
CDR3aa: ASLSRGSGIVGSSYEQY

v_gene: TRBV9
CDR3aa: ASSAWGGRANTEAF

v_gene: TRBV30
CDR3aa: AWSVRGSDYNEQF

v_gene: TRBV19
CDR3aa: ASSLAGVGNEQF

v_gene: TRBV28
CDR3aa: ASRGGGNTEAF

v_gene: TRBV29-1
CDR3aa: SVQKLSQTDYNEQF

v_gene: TRBV18
CDR3aa: ASSPPGHEQNTEAF

v_gene: TRBV19
CDR3aa: ASSLIFARTSGYEQY

v_gene: TRBV21-1
CDR3aa: ASSKKRRGREYGEQY

v_gene: TRBV5-1
CDR3aa: ASSTSGGTDTQY

v_gene: TRBV28
CDR3aa: ASSTPGAGDTGELF

v_gene: TRBV7-9
CDR3aa: ASSGGTADQPQH

v_gene: TRBV28
CDR3aa: ASSSLAGGVTDTQY

v_gene: TRBV15
CDR3aa: ATSRELQQFYYGYT